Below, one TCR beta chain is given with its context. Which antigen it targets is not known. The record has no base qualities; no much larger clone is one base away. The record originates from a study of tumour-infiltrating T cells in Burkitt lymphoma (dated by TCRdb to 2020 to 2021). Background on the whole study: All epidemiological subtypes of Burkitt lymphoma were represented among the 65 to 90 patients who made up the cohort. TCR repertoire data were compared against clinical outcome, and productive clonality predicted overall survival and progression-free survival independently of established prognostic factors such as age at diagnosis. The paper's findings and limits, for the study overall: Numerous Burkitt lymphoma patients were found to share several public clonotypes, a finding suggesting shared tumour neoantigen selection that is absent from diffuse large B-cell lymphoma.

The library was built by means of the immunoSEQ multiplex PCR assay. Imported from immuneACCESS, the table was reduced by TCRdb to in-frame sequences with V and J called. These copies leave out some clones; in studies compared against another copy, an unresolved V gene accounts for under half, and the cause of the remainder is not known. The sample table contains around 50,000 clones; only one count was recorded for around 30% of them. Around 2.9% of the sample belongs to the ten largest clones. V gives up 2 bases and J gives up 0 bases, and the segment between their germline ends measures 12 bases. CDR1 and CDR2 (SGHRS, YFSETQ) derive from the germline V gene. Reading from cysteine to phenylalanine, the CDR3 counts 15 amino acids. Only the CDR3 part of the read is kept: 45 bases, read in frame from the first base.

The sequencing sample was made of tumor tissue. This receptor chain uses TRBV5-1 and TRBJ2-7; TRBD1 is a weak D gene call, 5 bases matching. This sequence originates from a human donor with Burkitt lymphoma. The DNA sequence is TGCGCCAGCAGCTTCACAATTGACAGCTCCTACGAGCAGTACTTC. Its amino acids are CASSFTIDSSYEQYF. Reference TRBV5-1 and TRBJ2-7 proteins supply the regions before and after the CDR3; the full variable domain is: KAGVTQTPRYLIKTRGQQVTLSCSPISGHRSVSWYQQTPGQGLQFLFEYFSETQRNKGNFPGRFSGRQFSNSRSEMNVSTLELGDSALYLCASSFTIDSSYEQYFGPGTRLTVT.